These 8 T cell receptor beta chains share one sample of origin, sequenced in a study of cytomegalovirus exposure and HLA in healthy donors. Vbeta (60) and Jbeta (13) primers were used in the PCR. The method was immunoSEQ multiplex PCR; TCRdb's version includes in-frame clones alone and lacks a portion of them. The specimen's table records 87,000 or so clones. Sequenced material: PBMCs. The origin of the receptors is a man between 50 and 59 years old in good health and CMV-seropositive.

The rearrangement joins TRBV9 to TRBJ2-3; 9 bases match TRBD1. The CDR3 spans 15 residues. Germline V lookup: CDR1 SGDLS, CDR2 YYNGEE. Trimming at V came to 4 bases and at J to 4 bases, leaving 7 bases not matched to a gene. The DNA of the CDR3 is TGTGCCAGCAGCCCTCAGGGGGACAGGGCAGATACGCAGTATTTT. Translation gives CASSPQGDRADTQYF.

The chain is built from TRBV19 and TRBJ1-2; 7 bases align to TRBD1. From germline, CDR1 is LNHDA and CDR2 SQIVND (reference sequence). V was pared by 0 bases and J by 8 bases, with 15 bases of the junction left unmatched. This CDR3 spans 17 amino acids. The CDR3 nucleotides read TGTGCCAGTAGTATAGAGAGGACAGGCTACGGCCGGGGGGGCTACACCTTC. Protein product: CASSIERTGYGRGGYTF.

V is TRBV10-3 and J is TRBJ2-2, with D perhaps TRBD2 (5 bases). The length of the CDR3 is 13 residues. Germline values: CDR1 ENHRY, CDR2 SYGVKD. V shed 8 bases and J shed 2 bases, with 9 bases lying between them. In DNA form, the CDR3 reads TGTGCCATCTTACCGGGAAACACCGGGGAGCTGTTTTTT. As protein: CAILPGNTGELFF.

The chain carries TRBV30 and TRBJ1-1; a possible D gene is TRBD1 (6 bases). This CDR3 is 13 amino acids long. CDR1 GTSNPN and CDR2 SVGIG come from the germline V gene (reference sequence). V lost 5 bases to trimming and J lost 4 bases, with 14 bases between them. The DNA of the CDR3 is TGTGCCTGGGGGGGCCAGAAGGGCACTGAAGCTTTCTTT. It encodes CAWGGQKGTEAFF.

The chain employs TRBV10-2 and TRBJ1-3; D is ambiguous. This CDR3 spans 14 amino acids. Trimming shortened V by 6 bases and J by 0 bases, and 9 bases separated the two germline ends. Germline V gene lookup returns CDR1 WSHSY and CDR2 SAAADI. The CDR3 DNA is TGCGCCAGCAGGGGAGCAGGCTCTGGAAACACCATATATTTT. Amino acid sequence: CASRGAGSGNTIYF.

The CDR3 spells CASRRGRAYEQYF. DNA of the CDR3: TGTGCCAGCAGGAGGGGGCGAGCCTACGAGCAGTACTTC. This chain joins TRBV27 and TRBJ2-7; TRBD1 agrees at 7 bases. The CDR3 has 13 residues. CDR1 and CDR2 (germline): MNHEY, SMNVEV (reference sequence). The V segment lost 6 bases and the J segment 2 bases; nucleotides outside the gene matches: 4.

The chain is built from TRBV11-3 and TRBJ1-1; a weak D match, TRBD1 (6 bases). V lost 3 bases and J 8 bases, leaving 16 bases between the germline ends. There are 14 residues in the CDR3. Germline values: CDR1 SGHNT, CDR2 YENEEA. The CDR3 here is CASSFFRGTHEAFF. CDR3 DNA: TGTGCCAGCAGCTTTTTTCGAGGGACACACGAAGCTTTCTTT.

The chain carries TRBV18 and TRBJ2-7; no clear D. Germline V lookup: CDR1 KGHSH, CDR2 LQKENI. The CDR3 runs 15 residues. V shed 3 bases and J shed 0 bases, with 12 bases lying between them. The CDR3: CASSPSLSSSYEQYV. The CDR3 DNA is TGTGCCAGCTCACCGTCACTTTCTAGCTCCTACGAGCAGTACGTC.